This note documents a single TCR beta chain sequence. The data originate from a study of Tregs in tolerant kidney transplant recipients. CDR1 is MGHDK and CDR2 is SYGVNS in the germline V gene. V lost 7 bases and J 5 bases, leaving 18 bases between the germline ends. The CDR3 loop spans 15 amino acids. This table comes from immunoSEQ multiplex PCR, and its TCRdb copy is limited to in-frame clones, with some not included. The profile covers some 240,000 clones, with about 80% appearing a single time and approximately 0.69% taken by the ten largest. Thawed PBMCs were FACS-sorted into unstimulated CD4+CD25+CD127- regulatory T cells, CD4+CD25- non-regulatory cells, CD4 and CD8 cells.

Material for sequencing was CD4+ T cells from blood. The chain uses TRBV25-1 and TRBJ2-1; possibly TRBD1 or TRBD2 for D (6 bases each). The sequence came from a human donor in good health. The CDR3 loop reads CASTQRGDQNNEQFF. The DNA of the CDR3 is TGTGCCAGCACCCAAAGGGGGGACCAAAACAATGAGCAGTTCTTC. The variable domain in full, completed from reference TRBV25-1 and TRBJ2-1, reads EADIYQTPRYLVIGTGKKITLECSQTMGHDKMYWYQQDPGMELHLIHYSYGVNSTEKGDLSSESTVSRIRTEHFPLTLESARPSHTSQYLCASTQRGDQNNEQFFGPGTRLTVL.